These 10 T cell receptor beta chains were all obtained from the same sample, sequenced in a study of T cell repertoires in cytomegalovirus infection. TCRdb reanalysed the reads using MiXCR and keeps one entry per CDR3 protein. The profile shows around 800,000 distinct CDR3 sequences, 30% to 35% of them singletons. No antigen has been assigned to these receptors. The sample here was cultured CD8+ T cells from PBMCs, taken from culture after CMV antigen stimulation. These TCRs come from a human donor in good health (CMV status not recorded). Some clones in this sample may be carry-over from other donors' samples.

This clonotype was observed a few times. This rearrangement joins TRBV20-1 to TRBJ2-4, with a weak D call TRBD1 (6 bases). This CDR3 is built from 14 residues. The germline gives CDR1 DFQATT, CDR2 SNEGSKA (reference sequence). The V gene lost 1 base and the J gene lost 3 bases, with 10 bases spanning the gap. This CDR3 is CSARVGHLKNIQYF. The CDR3, as DNA: TGCAGTGCTAGAGTGGGACACCTCAAAAACATTCAGTACTTC.

The sample holds one count of this clonotype. J is TRBJ2-3 and V is TRBV20-1, with 8 bases identical to TRBD2. V dropped 6 bases and J dropped 2; count of bases not matched to a gene: 19. Germline V gene data show CDR1 as DFQATT and CDR2 as SNEGSKA (reference sequence). The CDR3 has 18 amino acids. In DNA form, the CDR3 reads TGCAGTGCCCCCACCCGACCGGCGGGGGGATGGAACACAGATACGCAGTATTTT. Its protein product is CSAPTRPAGGWNTDTQYF.

This clonotype was detected only a few times. The chain carries TRBV6-1 and TRBJ2-3, with 7 nucleotides matching TRBD1. This CDR3 is 15 amino acids long. The V and J ends lost 5 bases and 1 base, in that order; junction bases with no gene match: 6. The germline V gene has CDR1 MNHNS and CDR2 SASEGT. The CDR3 spells CASSTGVVGTDTQYF. The CDR3 DNA follows: TGTGCCAGCAGTACAGGGGTGGTCGGCACAGATACGCAGTATTTT.

V usage is TRBV6-2 or TRBV6-3 and J usage is TRBJ2-2; 8 bases line up with TRBD1. The germline V gene encodes CDR1 MNHEY and CDR2 SVGEGT. The CDR3 has 16 amino acids. V dropped 5 bases and J dropped 4; count of bases not matched to a gene: 9. As DNA, the CDR3 is TGTGCCAGCAGTCCTACCCGACAGGGGCCCACCGGGGAGCTGTTTTTT. It yields the protein CASSPTRQGPTGELFF.

Many counts were recorded for this clonotype. The chain combines TRBV10-1 with TRBJ2-1; 8 bases line up with TRBD2. With 8 bases clipped from V and 8 bases from J, the junction kept 23 bases outside the gene matches. CDR1 and CDR2 (germline): WNHNN, SYGVQD (reference sequence). CDR3 length equals 18 residues. CDR3 DNA: TGCGCCAGCGCGCCCGGACTAGCTTTAGGGCTGGACGGAGATGAGCAGTTCTTC. This sequence encodes CASAPGLALGLDGDEQFF.

This clonotype was counted ten times or more. The chain joins TRBV7-8 to TRBJ2-1; D ambiguous. The germline CDR1 and CDR2 sequences are SGHVS and FQNEAQ. CDR3 size: 16 residues. The V end was cut by 3 bases, the J end by 5 bases, with 17 bases between. CDR3 sequence (DNA): TGTGCCAGCAGCTTGTACTACAATTCTGCGGACAATGAGCAGTTCTTC. This gives the protein CASSLYYNSADNEQFF.

The rearrangement uses TRBV27 and TRBJ1-5; no firm D call. Germline V lookup: CDR1 MNHEY, CDR2 SMNVEV (reference sequence). V was shortened by 6 bases and J by 9 bases, with 15 bases between the two germline ends. CDR3 length equals 13 residues. The CDR3 DNA follows: TGTGCCAGCAGCGGAAGGGAGGGTCGGCCCCAGCATTTT. Residues: CASSGREGRPQHF.

The rearrangement links TRBV6-6 to TRBJ2-7; the match to TRBD1 covers 7 bases. The CDR3 covers 14 residues. CDR1 and CDR2 from the germline V gene are MNHNY and SVGAGI (reference sequence). V shed 5 bases, J shed 3 bases, and the junction held 7 bases outside the gene matches. Written as DNA, the CDR3 is TGTGCCAGCAGTGTCGACAGGGAGTACTACGAGCAGTACGTC. Translating gives CASSVDREYYEQYV.

This chain uses TRBV5-4 with TRBJ2-5; D may be TRBD1 or TRBD2 (5 bases each). V lost 4 bases, J lost 5 bases, and 12 bases lay in between. Germline lookup yields CDR1 SGHNT and CDR2 YYREEE (reference sequence). The CDR3 totals 13 residues. The CDR3 spells CASSTRGWETQYF. CDR3 bases: TGTGCCAGCAGCACGAGGGGCTGGGAGACCCAGTACTTC.

J is TRBJ2-5 and V is TRBV5-1; tentatively, D is TRBD2 (6 bases). Trimming shortened V by 3 bases and J by 1 base, and 13 bases separated the two germline ends. The CDR3 extends over 15 amino acids. The germline V gene has CDR1 SGHRS and CDR2 YFSETQ. CDR3 region: CASSYEGLLQETQYF. In DNA, the CDR3 is TGCGCCAGCAGCTACGAGGGACTTCTCCAAGAGACCCAGTACTTC.